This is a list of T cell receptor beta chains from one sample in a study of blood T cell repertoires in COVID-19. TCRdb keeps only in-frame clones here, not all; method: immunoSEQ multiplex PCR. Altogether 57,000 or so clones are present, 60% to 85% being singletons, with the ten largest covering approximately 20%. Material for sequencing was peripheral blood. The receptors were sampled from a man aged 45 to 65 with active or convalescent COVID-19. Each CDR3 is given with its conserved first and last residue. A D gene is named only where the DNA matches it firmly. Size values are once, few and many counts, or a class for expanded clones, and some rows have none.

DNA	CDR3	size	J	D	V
TGTGCCAGCAGTCGAACACAGACGAGCTCCTATAATTCACCCCTCCACTTT	CASSRTQTSSYNSPLHF	-	TRBJ1-6	-	TRBV27
TGTGCCACCAGTCGTTATCGGGACAGGGCTCACGAGCAGTACTTC	CATSRYRDRAHEQYF	-	TRBJ2-7	TRBD1	TRBV24-1
TGTGCCAGTAGTATCGGGGGGCGCGGCACCGGGGAGCTGTTTTTT	CASSIGGRGTGELFF	-	TRBJ2-2	-	TRBV19
TGTGCCTGGAGTCAGGACATCGCCGAGACCCAGTACTTC	CAWSQDIAETQYF	-	TRBJ2-5	-	TRBV30
TGTGCCAGCAGCTTAGTCGGTCAGGCGGGCGACTTGAAGTACTTC	CASSLVGQAGDLKYF	-	TRBJ2-7	-	TRBV7-2
TGTGCCAGCAGTTTCCACCAGGGGGAGCAGTTCTTC	CASSFHQGEQFF	-	TRBJ2-1	-	TRBV27
TGTGCCAGCAGCCCACAGGGGGCGCGGGGCTACACCTTC	CASSPQGARGYTF	-	TRBJ1-2	TRBD1	TRBV3-1/TRBV3-2
TGTGCCAGCAATTTAGGCACTAGCCAAGAGACCCAGTACTTC	CASNLGTSQETQYF	-	TRBJ2-5	-	TRBV6-5
TGTGCCAGTAGCCAGGGCCCTGGCGGTGAAAAACTGTTTTTT	CASSQGPGGEKLFF	-	TRBJ1-4	-	TRBV19
TGTGCCAGCAGTGCGTCTGGGCTACGCGAGACCCAGTACTTC	CASSASGLRETQYF	-	TRBJ2-5	-	TRBV25-1
TGCGCCAGCAGCTTGGTGGTTAGGACAAACCCAATCTTC	CASSLVVRTNPIF	-	TRBJ1-2	-	TRBV5-1
TGTGCCACCAGCAGTGATCCCGGCGGACCTAGCGGGAGCGGGGAGACCCAGTACTTC	CATSSDPGGPSGSGETQYF	-	TRBJ2-5	TRBD2	TRBV15
TGTGCCAGCAGCCCCGGCTACGAGCAGTACTTC	CASSPGYEQYF	-	TRBJ2-7	-	TRBV3-1/TRBV3-2
TGTGCCAGCAGCTTTACAGTTAATAGCAATCAGCCCCAGCATTTT	CASSFTVNSNQPQHF	-	TRBJ1-5	-	TRBV7-2
TGTGCTAGTGGTTTGGAGGTAGCGGGGTACAATGAGCAGTTCTTC	CASGLEVAGYNEQFF	-	TRBJ2-1	TRBD2	TRBV12-5
TGTGCCAGCAGTGTTCAGGGGGCCGGCAATGAGCAGTTCTTC	CASSVQGAGNEQFF	-	TRBJ2-1	TRBD1	TRBV2
TGTGCCAGCATACCGGGACAGGGGCGAGCTCAGCCCCAGCATTTT	CASIPGQGRAQPQHF	-	TRBJ1-5	TRBD1	TRBV6-5
TGTGCCAGTAGTCCCGACAGGGGGGTCGTTTGGGCTTTCTTT	CASSPDRGVVWAFF	-	TRBJ1-1	TRBD1	TRBV19
TGTGCCACCAGCGCCGGGACTAACTACGAGCAGTACTTC	CATSAGTNYEQYF	once	TRBJ2-7	TRBD2	TRBV15
TGTGCCAGCAGCTTGACAGGGGTTGTTTTCTTT	CASSLTGVVFF	-	TRBJ1-1	TRBD1	TRBV7-9
TGTGCCAGCAGCTTACGTACAGGGGTCAGGGATTCACCCCTCCACTTT	CASSLRTGVRDSPLHF	few	TRBJ1-6	TRBD1	TRBV5-4
TGTGCCAGTAGTATAGGTGGGGGGGCAACTAATGAAAAACTGTTTTTT	CASSIGGGATNEKLFF	-	TRBJ1-4	-	TRBV19
TGCGCCAGCAGCTTGGAACAGCACACAGATACGCAGTATTTT	CASSLEQHTDTQYF	-	TRBJ2-3	-	TRBV5-1
TGTGCCAGCATGCCAACCCTTGAGAGCACTGAAGCTTTCTTT	CASMPTLESTEAFF	-	TRBJ1-1	-	TRBV7-9
TGTGCCAGCAGCTTGTTTCGGGTTGTCCACTCTGGGGCCAACGTCCTGACTTTC	CASSLFRVVHSGANVLTF	-	TRBJ2-6	-	TRBV5-6
TGCAGTGCTAATGAGGGAGCAGATACGCAGTATTTT	CSANEGADTQYF	-	TRBJ2-3	-	TRBV20-1
TGTGCCAGCAGTTTATCGCAGTACTACGAGCAGTACTTC	CASSLSQYYEQYF	few	TRBJ2-7	-	TRBV27
TGCAGTGCTAGTGGCAGGGGGCCACCATACAATGAGCAGTTCTTC	CSASGRGPPYNEQFF	many	TRBJ2-1	TRBD1	TRBV20-1
TGTGCCACCAGCAGAGGGGGAGACGGGGGGCCCCAAGATACGCAGTATTTT	CATSRGGDGGPQDTQYF	-	TRBJ2-3	-	TRBV15
TGTGCCAGCAGCTTAGCTAGCGGGGACGAGCAGTACTTC	CASSLASGDEQYF	once	TRBJ2-7	TRBD2	TRBV7-2
TGTGCCAGCAGCGTCGGGGGGGTATCACCCCTCCACTTT	CASSVGGVSPLHF	-	TRBJ1-6	-	TRBV5-5
TGTGCCAGCAGCTCCCCAGGCCCCAATGAAAAACTGTTTTTT	CASSSPGPNEKLFF	many	TRBJ1-4	-	TRBV5-4
TGTGCCAGTAGTAAGGCAGGATCCACAGATACGCAGTATTTT	CASSKAGSTDTQYF	-	TRBJ2-3	-	TRBV19
TGTGCCAGCAGCCAAGTCGGGTCTGAAGCTTTCTTT	CASSQVGSEAFF	-	TRBJ1-1	-	TRBV14
TGTGCCAGTAGCTACGAGACAGGCACTAATGAAAAACTGTTTTTT	CASSYETGTNEKLFF	-	TRBJ1-4	-	TRBV19
TGTGCCAGCAGTTACCGCACGGGTCAGGGGACAGGCACAGATACGCAGTATTTT	CASSYRTGQGTGTDTQYF	-	TRBJ2-3	TRBD1	TRBV6-2/TRBV6-3
TGTGCTCTAGGCGGGCGGGTTAGCGGGAATGAGCAGTTCTTC	CALGGRVSGNEQFF	-	TRBJ2-1	TRBD2	TRBV2
TGTGCCAGTACCTTTAGGGACAGGGACCTAACTTTCTTT	CASTFRDRDLTFF	-	TRBJ1-1	TRBD1	TRBV19
TGTGCCAGCAGCCCCGGTCCGGGGAGAGATACTGAAGCTTTCTTT	CASSPGPGRDTEAFF	few	TRBJ1-1	-	TRBV7-3
TGCGCCAGCAGCCGCGCGACTAGCGGCAATGAGCAGTTCTTC	CASSRATSGNEQFF	-	TRBJ2-1	TRBD2	TRBV5-1
TGTGCCAGCTCACCTTTACAGGGGGGTATGAACACTGAAGCTTTCTTT	CASSPLQGGMNTEAFF	-	TRBJ1-1	TRBD1	TRBV18
TGTGCCAGTAGTCCCCTAGCAAGCTCCTACAATGAGCAGTTCTTC	CASSPLASSYNEQFF	once	TRBJ2-1	-	TRBV19
TGTGCCAGCACCAGGACAGGGGATAACAATGAGCAGTTCTTC	CASTRTGDNNEQFF	-	TRBJ2-1	TRBD1	TRBV11-3
TGTGCCAGCAGGCACAGGGGGCTTGGCTACACCTTC	CASRHRGLGYTF	-	TRBJ1-2	TRBD1	TRBV28
TGTGCCAGCAGCTTGGGAACTAGCGGTTTCAATGAGCAGTTCTTC	CASSLGTSGFNEQFF	few	TRBJ2-1	TRBD2	TRBV5-6
TGTGCCAGCAGCTCTACCTCCTACGAGCAGTACTTC	CASSSTSYEQYF	-	TRBJ2-7	-	TRBV28
TGTGCCAGCCGCCGAGATTTTTCCACCGGGGAGCTGTTTTTT	CASRRDFSTGELFF	once	TRBJ2-2	-	TRBV2
TGTGCCAGCAGCCGGGGACTAGCGGGAGGAGGTGAGCAGTTCTTC	CASSRGLAGGGEQFF	-	TRBJ2-1	TRBD2	TRBV7-3
TGTGCCAGCAGTTACGGGGGCCAAGGCTCCTACGAGCAGTACTTC	CASSYGGQGSYEQYF	-	TRBJ2-7	-	TRBV6-5
TGCAGCGTTGAAGGGCCCCAAGGCGACAGGGCCTATGGCTACACCTTC	CSVEGPQGDRAYGYTF	few	TRBJ1-2	TRBD1	TRBV29-1
TGCAGCGTTCTCGGGAGGGGGGACACCGGGGAGCTGTTTTTT	CSVLGRGDTGELFF	-	TRBJ2-2	TRBD2	TRBV29-1
TGTGCCAGCAGCTTAGAGACAGAGTATGGCTACACCTTC	CASSLETEYGYTF	few	TRBJ1-2	-	TRBV7-2
TGTGCCAGCAGCCTCGAAGGACTAGCGGGGGAAAACATTCAGTACTTC	CASSLEGLAGENIQYF	-	TRBJ2-4	TRBD2	TRBV9
TGTGCCAGCAGTGCAGGGATTACTGAAGCTTTCTTT	CASSAGITEAFF	-	TRBJ1-1	-	TRBV25-1
TGTGCCAGCAGCCAAGTTGGCAGCGGAAATCTTCAGTTCTTC	CASSQVGSGNLQFF	-	TRBJ2-1	-	TRBV3-1/TRBV3-2
TGTGCCAGCAGCCCCAACACAGATACGCAGTATTTT	CASSPNTDTQYF	few	TRBJ2-3	-	TRBV7-3
TGTGCCAGCAGCTTGGGGGCGGGGGCCAATGAGCAGTTCTTC	CASSLGAGANEQFF	-	TRBJ2-1	-	TRBV5-4